Sequencing of this T cell receptor beta chain was carried out in a study of CD4 T cells in relation to SARS-CoV-2 and coronaviruses. Unexposed donor CD4+ T cells date from about 2011-2018, before the COVID-19 pandemic. After approximately 10 days of culture, CD4+ T cells were isolated. Unexposed-donor CD4+ T cells were probed with SARS-CoV-2 S/N and four cold-coronavirus spikes, cells permitting. Clones were read by immunoSEQ multiplex PCR, and TCRdb kept only the in-frame ones, dropping some. The profile shows 16,000 or so clones, around 77% of them singletons. Notes on this clone: The target antigen is unknown.

Per germline, CDR1 SGHNT and CDR2 YYREEE (reference sequence). CDR3 length: 16 residues. Trimming removed 2 bases at V and 9 bases at J, with 21 bases between. The receptor was derived from a human donor in good health. The J gene is TRBJ2-1, the V gene TRBV5-4; D may be TRBD2 (5 bases). The sample was CD4+ T cells from PBMCs, cultured in vitro. The CDR3 sequence: CASSFNLRRAPSEQFF. CDR3 nucleotide sequence: TGTGCCAGCAGCTTCAATTTGAGGCGGGCACCGAGTGAGCAGTTCTTC.